This TCR beta chain was found in a study of T-cell memory formation after mild COVID-19. At the level of the study: Clusters were largely donor specific.

One entry per CDR3 protein results from TCRdb running MiXCR on the 5' RACE reads. The sample holds 100,000 to 120,000 distinct CDR3 sequences; 20% to 25% are singletons and the top ten take under 50%. With 1 base removed from V and 1 base from J, the gap between germline ends came to 8 bases. Germline lookup yields CDR1 GTSNPN and CDR2 SVGIG (reference sequence). The CDR3 is made up of 13 amino acids. This clonotype has ten or more counts. The rearrangement links TRBV30 to TRBJ2-7; weak D call: TRBD1 (5 bases). The sample comprised PBMCs or a T cell subset sorted from them (not recorded which). The sequence was obtained from a man between 18 and 35 years old who had mild COVID-19 (a few samples of this study predate the infection). Cell type and time point are not known. The DNA of the CDR3 is TGTGCCTGGAGTGACAGGCGGTCCTACGAGCAGTACTTC. Translating it yields CAWSDRRSYEQYF.